The entry below gives a single T cell receptor (beta chain) sequence along with its context. This clone has at least ten counts. Its specific antigen is unknown. No clone much larger than this one lies a single base away; base qualities are absent. The sample originates from a study of metastatic and nonmetastatic thyroid tumors (dated by TCRdb to 2019 to 2021). Some background on the complete study: Repertoires from peripheral blood and from tumor or nodule tissue samples of malignant and benign thyroid patients were compared. Findings and caveats that apply to the study as a whole: In both blood and tumor samples, TCR beta diversity was reported to be significantly higher in malignant tumors than in benign nodules.

Libraries were built with PCR. The sequencer listed for this sample is Illumina HiSeq 4000. High-throughput sequencing was used to profile the TCR beta-chain CDR3 region of every patient. The source study handled its data this way. CDR3 differences across clinicopathological groups were used to build a classifier for discriminating distant-metastatic papillary thyroid cancer patients. The Shannon index was used to measure repertoire diversity, and the Morisita-Horn index was used to measure how similar tumor and blood repertoires were. The public reads were reanalyzed by TCRdb: fastp trimming at Q25, MiXCR alignment, in-frame beta chains only. V and J calls and clone size were set by TCRdb, not the authors. Across this sample there are nearly 35,000 clones, with approximately 17% seen only once. The ten largest clones represent roughly 7.1% of the sample. No treatment had been received by any patient before thyroid surgery. Patient clinical samples collected from about 2011 to 2018 were retrospectively analysed using T-cell receptor beta sequencing.

Between the V and J ends, shortened by 0 bases and 15 bases respectively, the junction contains 11 bases. The germline V gene (reference sequence) specifies LNHDA as CDR1 and SQIVND as CDR2. From the cysteine up to the phenylalanine, the CDR3 has a length of 12 residues. Here the CDR3 DNA is all that survives: 36 bases in frame from base 1. The sequence came from a female donor with papillary thyroid cancer or a benign thyroid nodule (not recorded which). Some clones in this sample may be carry-over from other donors' samples. Sequences were obtained from blood. The rearranged chain carries TRBV19 and TRBJ2-2; a tentative D call is TRBD1 (5 bases match). CDR3 reads: CASSIDFGALFF. At the DNA level, the sequence is TGTGCCAGTAGTATAGACTTTGGGGCCTTGTTTTTT.